These T cell receptor beta chains were read from a single sample in a study of blood T cell repertoires in COVID-19. Only in-frame clones appear in the TCRdb table, and some are missing; sequencing was by immunoSEQ multiplex PCR. The table includes over 200,000 clones, 86% detected once. Specimen: PBMCs or T cells enriched from blood (not recorded which). The receptor source for this set is a man aged 18 to 30 who had recovered from COVID-19. CDR3s include the opening cysteine and the closing phenylalanine or tryptophan.

v_gene	j_gene	CDR3aa
TRBV7-2	TRBJ2-2	CASSLVRTGELFF
TRBV7-6	TRBJ2-1	CASSLAEIYNEQFF
TRBV6-5	TRBJ1-6	CASSYSTLQGLRALHF
TRBV13	TRBJ2-3	CASSSYGDTQYF
TRBV5-8	TRBJ2-2	CASSPGLRELFF
TRBV2	TRBJ1-2	CASSEDRGPSRDTF
TRBV10-1	TRBJ2-1	CASSGSSLREQFF
TRBV5-1	TRBJ2-1	CASSLAGGSSYNEQFF
TRBV6-5	TRBJ2-7	CASSRNREIYEQYF
TRBV4-2	TRBJ2-1	CASSRSSGIDEQFF
TRBV9	TRBJ2-1	CASSGGQGGYNEQFF
TRBV12-5	TRBJ2-5	CASGLVRVAGGPGETQYF
TRBV5-1	TRBJ2-1	CASSLDTSSYNEQFF
TRBV18	TRBJ2-5	CASSPRGYQETQYF
TRBV6-5	TRBJ1-2	CASSYSTGGDYGYTF
TRBV4-1	TRBJ2-5	CASSLGGAGAQETQYF
TRBV27	TRBJ2-4	CASSRVAATEAKNIQYF
TRBV10-1	TRBJ2-2	CASGTGITGELFF
TRBV27	TRBJ2-1	CASSTSSAVEQFF
TRBV7-6	TRBJ1-4	CASSSLETGDNEKLFF
TRBV5-1	TRBJ2-7	CASSTGQGAYEQYF
TRBV5-6	TRBJ2-1	CASSPWTLTYTYNEQFF
TRBV5-1	TRBJ1-2	CASSAEAYGYTF
TRBV6-5	TRBJ1-2	CASSYSWTGSNGYTF
TRBV29-1	TRBJ2-3	CSVEEGRESTDTQYF
TRBV6-1	TRBJ2-3	CASSAPGTSGGVTDTQYF
TRBV29-1	TRBJ2-7	CSVEGGTGYEQYF
TRBV11-2	TRBJ1-4	CASRRRGPNEKLFF
TRBV4-2	TRBJ2-2	CASSPRGRLAGGGGELFF
TRBV7-2	TRBJ2-7	CASSQLLTSGRYEQYF
TRBV10-3	TRBJ2-2	CAISTTSGSHGELFF
TRBV18	TRBJ2-5	CASSPQGQSQETQYF
TRBV3-1/TRBV3-2	TRBJ2-3	CASSQPGLAGGLADTQYF
TRBV3-1/TRBV3-2	TRBJ2-5	CASSPPNPKTQYF
TRBV3-1/TRBV3-2	TRBJ1-5	CASSQGGVGGQPQHF